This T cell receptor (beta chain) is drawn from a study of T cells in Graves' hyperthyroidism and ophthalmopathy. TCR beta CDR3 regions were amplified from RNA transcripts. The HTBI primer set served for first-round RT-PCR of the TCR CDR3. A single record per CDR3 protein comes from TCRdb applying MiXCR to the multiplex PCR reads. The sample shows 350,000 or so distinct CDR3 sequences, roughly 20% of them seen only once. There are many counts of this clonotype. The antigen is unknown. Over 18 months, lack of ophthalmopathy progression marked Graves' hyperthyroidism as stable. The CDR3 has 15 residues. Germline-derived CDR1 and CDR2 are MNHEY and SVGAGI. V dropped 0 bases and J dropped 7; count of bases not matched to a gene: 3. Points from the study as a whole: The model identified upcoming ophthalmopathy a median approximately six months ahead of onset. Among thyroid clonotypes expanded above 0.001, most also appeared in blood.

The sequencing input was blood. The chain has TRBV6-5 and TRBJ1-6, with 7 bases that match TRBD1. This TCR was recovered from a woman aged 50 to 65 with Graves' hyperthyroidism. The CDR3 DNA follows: TGTGCCAGCAGTTACTCGGCAGGGGGGAATTCACCCCTCCACTTT. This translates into CASSYSAGGNSPLHF.